This passage covers 22 T cell receptor beta chains from one sample sequenced in a study of T cells in Graves' hyperthyroidism and ophthalmopathy. Researchers took RNA transcripts and amplified the TCR beta CDR3 regions from them. A set of HTBI primers served as the primers for a first-round RT-PCR of the TCR CDR3. TCRdb processed the multiplex PCR reads anew with MiXCR; each CDR3 protein has one entry. The table has about 210,000 distinct CDR3 sequences, about a sixth seen once. Sequencing used blood. All receptors come from a man between 50 and 59 years old with Graves' hyperthyroidism.

This clonotype was counted many times. This chain joins TRBV6-6 and TRBJ2-2, with a possible D match to TRBD2 (5 bases). Trimming removed 1 base from V and 0 bases from J, with 6 bases in between. Germline loops: CDR1 MNHNY, CDR2 SVGAGI (reference sequence). The CDR3 totals 15 residues. CDR3: CASSYYGTNTGELFF. DNA of the CDR3: TGTGCCAGCAGTTACTACGGGACGAACACCGGGGAGCTGTTTTTT.

This chain links TRBV28 with TRBJ2-3; a weak D match, TRBD2 (6 bases). Per the germline V gene, CDR1 is MDHEN and CDR2 is SYDVKM. V was shortened by 4 bases and J by 0 bases, with 14 bases between the two germline ends. This CDR3 contains 16 residues. CDR3 protein: CASSSISGDSTDTQYF. The CDR3 DNA follows: TGTGCCAGCAGTTCGATTAGCGGAGATAGCACAGATACGCAGTATTTT. The variable domain in full, completed from reference TRBV28 and TRBJ2-3, reads DVKVTQSSRYLVKRTGEKVFLECVQDMDHENMFWYRQDPGLGLRLIYFSYDVKMKEKGDIPEGYSVSREKKERFSLILESASTNQTSMYLCASSSISGDSTDTQYFGPGTRLTVL.

This sequence joins TRBV2 and TRBJ2-3, with TRBD2 matching over 8 bases. J was trimmed by 0 bases and V by 2 bases; bases with no gene match: 1. CDR1 is SNHLY and CDR2 is FYNNEI in the germline V gene. The CDR3 contains 15 residues. CDR3 sequence (DNA): TGTGCCAGCAGTGAACCTAGCGGGAGCACAGATACGCAGTATTTT. It specifies CASSEPSGSTDTQYF.

This clonotype was observed at least ten times. The genes are TRBV7-3 and TRBJ2-5, with D maybe TRBD2 (5 bases). The CDR3 extends over 14 amino acids. Germline V gives CDR1 SGHTA, CDR2 FQGTGA. Trimming removed 0 bases at V and 0 bases at J, with 5 bases between. CDR3 sequence (DNA): TGTGCCAGCAGCTTAACCGGGGACCAAGAGACCCAGTACTTC. It is translated as CASSLTGDQETQYF.

This rearrangement joins TRBV19 to TRBJ2-5; TRBD1 is a possible D gene (6 bases). V lost 3 bases, J lost 5 bases, and 13 bases lay in between. Germline values: CDR1 LNHDA, CDR2 SQIVND (reference sequence). CDR3 length: 14 residues. The CDR3, as DNA: TGTGCCAGTAGTATTGAGGGGGTTGGGGAGACCCAGTACTTC. This gives the protein CASSIEGVGETQYF.

In its sample, this clonotype was seen a few times. The chain employs TRBV4-2 and TRBJ2-7, with TRBD2 matching over 7 bases. The V gene end was trimmed by 0 bases and the J gene end by 1 base; junction bases not matched to a gene: 6. The V gene's germline CDR1 is LGHNA and CDR2 YNFKEQ. CDR3 length equals 16 residues. The CDR3 sequence is CASSQDRLAGSYEQYF. CDR3 nucleotides: TGTGCCAGCAGCCAAGATCGCTTAGCGGGTTCCTACGAGCAGTACTTC.

Ten or more counts support this clonotype. V usage is TRBV30 and J usage is TRBJ2-2; 7 bases align to TRBD2. CDR1 GTSNPN and CDR2 SVGIG come from the germline V gene (reference sequence). V gave up 1 base and J gave up 2 bases; unmatched junction bases: 4. The CDR3 contains 15 residues. The CDR3 DNA sequence: TGTGCCTGGAGTGGGCTAGCGGTCAACACCGGGGAGCTGTTTTTT. This translates into CAWSGLAVNTGELFF.

The chain recombines TRBV14 with TRBJ1-5; D perhaps matches TRBD1 (5 bases). The CDR3 runs to 17 residues. In germline, CDR1 is SGHDN, CDR2 FVKESK. V gave up 0 bases and J gave up 4 bases, with 16 bases separating them. This CDR3 reads CASSQEWGERPNQPQHF. The CDR3 coding sequence is TGTGCCAGCAGCCAAGAGTGGGGGGAGCGCCCTAATCAGCCCCAGCATTTT.

This clonotype was seen ten or more times. V is TRBV11-1 and J is TRBJ1-1, with D uncertain. V was trimmed by 5 bases and J by 2 bases, leaving 12 bases between them. The CDR3 is 14 amino acids. Germline values: CDR1 SGHAT, CDR2 FQDESV (reference sequence). CDR3 in DNA: TGTGCCAGCAGCGAACGGGCAGTAAACACTGAAGCTTTCTTT. Amino acids: CASSERAVNTEAFF.

This clonotype has at least ten counts. V is TRBV20-1 and J is TRBJ2-3; 14 nucleotides line up with TRBD2. Germline V gene lookup returns CDR1 DFQATT and CDR2 SNEGSKA (reference sequence). After removal of 1 base from V and 0 bases from J, the junction contained 6 bases not matched to a gene. CDR3 size: 18 residues. The chain's CDR3 is CSARAGTSGRRSTDTQYF. CDR3 bases: TGCAGTGCTAGAGCCGGGACTAGCGGGAGAAGGAGCACAGATACGCAGTATTTT.

The rearrangement uses TRBV6-1 and TRBJ2-1; tentative D call: TRBD1 (6 bases). The CDR3 loop spans 15 amino acids. Germline CDR1 and CDR2: MNHNS and SASEGT. Trimming stripped 0 bases from V and 6 bases from J, with 12 bases between. The DNA of the CDR3 is TGTGCCAGCAGTGAAGCGGGACATCTATTCAATGAGCAGTTCTTC. It is translated as CASSEAGHLFNEQFF.

The CDR3 bases are TGTGCCAGCAGTTGGCATGGGGGCTCTGGAAACACCATATATTTT. Translation gives CASSWHGGSGNTIYF. This chain connects TRBV12-3 or TRBV12-4 to TRBJ1-3, with a weak D call TRBD1 (5 bases). There are 15 residues in the CDR3. Trimming stripped 4 bases from V and 0 bases from J, with 10 bases between.

This clonotype was counted ten times or more. This rearrangement joins TRBV30 to TRBJ1-1; a weak D match, TRBD1 (6 bases). The germline V gene encodes CDR1 GTSNPN and CDR2 SVGIG (reference sequence). V was clipped by 5 bases and J by 3 bases, with 16 bases between them. The CDR3 spans 14 residues. The CDR3, as DNA: TGTGCCTGGGGATCTAACAGGGTGGACACTGAAGCTTTCTTT. Translated: CAWGSNRVDTEAFF.

This sequence joins TRBV20-1 and TRBJ2-7; D may match TRBD1 or TRBD2 (5 bases each). CDR3 length: 15 amino acids. V gave up 1 base and J gave up 5 bases, with 18 bases separating them. CDR1 DFQATT and CDR2 SNEGSKA come from the germline V gene (reference sequence). The CDR3 DNA reads as TGCAGTGCTAGAGTCGGGACGGGCTCTCGCGACGAGCAGTACTTC. Translated, it gives CSARVGTGSRDEQYF.

This clonotype was detected ten times or more. The chain has TRBV3-1 and TRBJ2-1, with 10 positions matching TRBD2. Unmatched junction bases numbered 8, after V lost 0 bases and J lost 15 bases. Germline CDR1 and CDR2: LGHDT and YNNKEL (reference sequence). CDR3 size: 14 residues. The CDR3: CASSQEGSGREGFF. CDR3 coding DNA: TGTGCCAGCAGCCAAGAAGGCAGCGGGAGGGAGGGGTTCTTC.

CDR3 residues: CASSFPTSTDTQYF. Written as DNA, the CDR3 is TGTGCCAGCAGCTTCCCCACTAGCACAGATACGCAGTATTTT. The genes are TRBV5-4 and TRBJ2-3, with D hard to call. Germline CDR1 and CDR2: SGHNT and YYREEE (reference sequence). V lost 2 bases and J 0 bases, leaving 7 bases between the germline ends. The CDR3 length is 14 residues.

This clonotype was detected many times. The chain is built from TRBV9 and TRBJ1-1, with D maybe TRBD1 (5 bases). The V end lost 0 bases, the J end lost 5 bases, and 11 bases lay between the germline ends. CDR3 length: 14 amino acids. Germline V gene lookup returns CDR1 SGDLS and CDR2 YYNGEE. The CDR3 reads CASSVGVGTTEAFF. CDR3 sequence (DNA): TGTGCCAGCAGCGTAGGTGTCGGGACTACTGAAGCTTTCTTT.

This clonotype was seen repeatedly, ten times or more. The V gene is TRBV20-1, the J gene TRBJ2-1; 7 bases are a match to TRBD2. This CDR3 region has 14 residues. Unmatched junction bases numbered 8, after V lost 7 bases and J lost 2 bases. The germline V gene encodes CDR1 DFQATT and CDR2 SNEGSKA (reference sequence). The CDR3 DNA follows: TGCAGTGTGGTCCAAGCGGGACCCTACAATGAGCAGTTCTTC. Protein product: CSVVQAGPYNEQFF.

The chain joins TRBV6-1 to TRBJ1-3, with D maybe TRBD1 (5 bases). CDR1 and CDR2 from the germline V gene are MNHNS and SASEGT. This CDR3 is built from 17 residues. V dropped 6 bases and J dropped 5 bases, with 23 bases sitting between them. The CDR3 region is CASSGFLGGRSRNTIYF. The DNA of the CDR3 is TGTGCCAGCAGCGGCTTTCTCGGGGGACGTAGCAGAAACACCATATATTTT.

Written as DNA, the CDR3 is TGTGCCAGCAGTCGCCAGCGGAGGGCCTTTCACGAGCAGTACTTC. Protein: CASSRQRRAFHEQYF. The V call is TRBV6-1, the J call TRBJ2-7; TRBD2 might be the D (6 bases). This CDR3 is built from 15 residues. V lost 5 bases and J 5 bases, leaving 19 bases between the germline ends. Germline V CDR1 and CDR2: MNHNS, SASEGT.

In this sample, this clonotype turned up a few times. The rearrangement links TRBV7-3 to TRBJ2-2; 9 bases match TRBD1. The CDR3 is 15 amino acids. The germline CDR1 and CDR2 sequences are SGHTA and FQGTGA. V lost 5 bases to trimming and J lost 5 bases; unmatched junction nucleotides: 6. The CDR3 nucleotides are TGTGCCAGCAGCCCGACAGGGGGTAGGACCGGGGAGCTGTTTTTT. Its protein product is CASSPTGGRTGELFF.

This clonotype has a count of ten or more. The rearrangement links TRBV28 to TRBJ2-7; maybe TRBD1 (6 bases). V dropped 7 bases and J dropped 3 bases, with 16 bases sitting between them. Germline V gene lookup returns CDR1 MDHEN and CDR2 SYDVKM. The CDR3 is 14 amino acids. CDR3 nucleotide sequence: TGTGCCAGCATCAGAGACAGGACCTACTACGAGCAGTACTTC. Amino acid sequence: CASIRDRTYYEQYF.